This TCR beta chain was found in a study of T cell repertoires in cytomegalovirus infection. Across the study: Indications came from public TCR beta signatures; they pointed to CMV infection and to a matching HLA type. Notes on the study in general: The study found HLA-C-restricted CMV-specific TCR beta clonotypes dominating the ex vivo response.

V lost 4 bases and J lost 1, with 12 bases in between. The germline CDR1 and CDR2 sequences are SGHNT and YYREEE (reference sequence). The length of the CDR3 is 14 residues. For this clonotype: The antigen remains unidentified.

TCRdb reprocessed the reads with MiXCR, giving one entry per CDR3 protein. The top ten clones hold roughly 13% of a sample with hundreds of thousands of distinct CDR3 sequences, about 33% of them seen once. The clonotype originates from a human donor in good health (CMV status not recorded). Some clones in this sample may be carry-over from other donors' samples. The chain combines TRBV5-4 with TRBJ2-7; D is perhaps TRBD1 or TRBD2 (5 bases each). The specimen was cultured CD8+ T cells from PBMCs, collected from culture after CMV antigen stimulation. This chain's CDR3 is CASSPLEGSYEQYF. The CDR3 DNA reads as TGTGCCAGCAGCCCATTAGAGGGGTCCTACGAGCAGTACTTC.